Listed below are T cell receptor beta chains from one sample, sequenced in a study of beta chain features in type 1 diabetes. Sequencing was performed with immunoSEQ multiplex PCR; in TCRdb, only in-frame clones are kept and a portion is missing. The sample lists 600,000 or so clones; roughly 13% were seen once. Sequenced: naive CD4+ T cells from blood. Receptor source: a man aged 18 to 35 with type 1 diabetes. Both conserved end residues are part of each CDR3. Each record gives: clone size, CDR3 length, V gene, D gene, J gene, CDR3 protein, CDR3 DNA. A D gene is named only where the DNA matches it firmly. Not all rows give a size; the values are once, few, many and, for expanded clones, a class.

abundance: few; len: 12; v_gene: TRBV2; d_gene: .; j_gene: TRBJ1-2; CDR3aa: CASSVALGGYTF; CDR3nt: TGTGCCAGCAGTGTTGCGCTAGGCGGCTACACCTTC
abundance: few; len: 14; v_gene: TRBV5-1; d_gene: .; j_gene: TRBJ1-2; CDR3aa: CASSWDQPGGGYTF; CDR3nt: TGCGCCAGCAGCTGGGACCAGCCTGGGGGTGGCTACACCTTC
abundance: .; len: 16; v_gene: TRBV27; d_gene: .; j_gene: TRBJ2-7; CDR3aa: CASSQPRLSRVHEQYF; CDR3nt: TGTGCCAGCAGTCAACCACGCCTTAGTAGGGTACACGAGCAGTACTTC
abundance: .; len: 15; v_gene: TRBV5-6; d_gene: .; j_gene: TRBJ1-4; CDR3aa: CASSFRDTGQAGLFF; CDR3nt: TGTGCCAGCAGCTTCAGGGACACCGGCCAGGCGGGTCTGTTTTTT
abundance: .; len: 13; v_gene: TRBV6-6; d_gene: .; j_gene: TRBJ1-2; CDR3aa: CASSYAVQTVSTF; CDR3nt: TGTGCCAGCAGTTACGCGGTACAGACCGTCTCCACCTTC
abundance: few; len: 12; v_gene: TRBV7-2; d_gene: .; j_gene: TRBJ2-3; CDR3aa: CASSLVAYTQYF; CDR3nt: TGTGCCAGCAGCTTAGTGGCTTATACGCAGTATTTT
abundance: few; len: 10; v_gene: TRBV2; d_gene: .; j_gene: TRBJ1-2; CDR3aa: CASTSYGYTF; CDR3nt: TGTGCCAGCACATCTTATGGCTACACCTTC
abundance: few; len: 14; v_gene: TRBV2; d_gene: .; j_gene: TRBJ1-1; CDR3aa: CASSDRTVGTEAFF; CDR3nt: TGTGCCAGCAGTGATCGGACAGTCGGCACTGAAGCTTTCTTT
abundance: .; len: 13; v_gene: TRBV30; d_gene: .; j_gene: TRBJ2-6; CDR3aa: CAWRGTGANVLTF; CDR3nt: TGTGCCTGGAGGGGCACTGGGGCCAACGTCCTGACTTTC
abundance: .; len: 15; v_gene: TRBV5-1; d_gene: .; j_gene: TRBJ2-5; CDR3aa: CASSLRSGTQETQYF; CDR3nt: TGCGCCAGCAGCTTGAGGTCAGGGACTCAGGAGACCCAGTACTTC
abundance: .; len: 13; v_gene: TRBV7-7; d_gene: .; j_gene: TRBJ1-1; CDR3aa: CASSLRVGGEAFF; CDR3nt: TGTGCTAGCAGCCTTCGAGTGGGCGGTGAAGCTTTCTTT
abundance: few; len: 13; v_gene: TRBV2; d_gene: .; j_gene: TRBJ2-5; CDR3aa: CASSDTGVETQYF; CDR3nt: TGTGCCAGCAGTGATACGGGAGTAGAGACCCAGTACTTC
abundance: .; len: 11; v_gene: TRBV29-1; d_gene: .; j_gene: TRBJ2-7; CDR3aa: CSVGQVSEQYF; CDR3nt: TGCAGCGTCGGGCAGGTTTCCGAGCAGTACTTC
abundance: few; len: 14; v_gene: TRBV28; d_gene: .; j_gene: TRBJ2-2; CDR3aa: CASSLSYRLGELFF; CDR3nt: TGTGCCAGCAGTTTATCTTACAGGCTCGGGGAGCTGTTTTTT
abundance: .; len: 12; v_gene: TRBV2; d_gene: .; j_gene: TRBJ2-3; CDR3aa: CASSPTTDTQYF; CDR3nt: TGTGCCAGCAGCCCAACGACAGATACGCAGTATTTT
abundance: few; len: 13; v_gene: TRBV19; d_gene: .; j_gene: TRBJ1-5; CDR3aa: CASSPKGDQPQHF; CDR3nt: TGTGCCAGTAGTCCCAAGGGGGATCAGCCCCAGCATTTT
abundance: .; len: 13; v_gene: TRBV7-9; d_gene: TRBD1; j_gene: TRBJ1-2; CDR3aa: CASSSGGYYGYTF; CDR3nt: TGTGCCAGCAGCTCAGGGGGGTACTATGGCTACACCTTC
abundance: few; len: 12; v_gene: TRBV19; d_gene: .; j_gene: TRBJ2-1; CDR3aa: CASSIKTAEQFF; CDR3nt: TGTGCCAGTAGTATCAAGACGGCTGAGCAGTTCTTC
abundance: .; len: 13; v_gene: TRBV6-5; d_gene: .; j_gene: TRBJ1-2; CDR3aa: CASSYGTRYGYTF; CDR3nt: TGTGCCAGCAGTTATGGGACCCGTTATGGCTACACCTTC
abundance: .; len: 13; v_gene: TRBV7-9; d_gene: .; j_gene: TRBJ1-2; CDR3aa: CASSLRGGYGYTF; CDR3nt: TGTGCCAGCAGCCTGCGGGGCGGGTATGGCTACACCTTC
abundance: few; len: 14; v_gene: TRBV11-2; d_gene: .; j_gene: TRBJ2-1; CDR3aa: CASSPSGQYNEQFF; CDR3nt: TGTGCCAGCAGCCCGTCTGGGCAGTACAATGAGCAGTTCTTC
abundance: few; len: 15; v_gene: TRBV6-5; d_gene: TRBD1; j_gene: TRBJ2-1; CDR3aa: CASSHRWTGNNEQFF; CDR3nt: TGTGCCAGCAGCCACCGATGGACAGGGAACAATGAGCAGTTCTTC
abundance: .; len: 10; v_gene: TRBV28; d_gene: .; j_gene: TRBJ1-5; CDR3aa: CASSSYDQHF; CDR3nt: TGTGCCAGCAGTTCCTACGACCAGCATTTT
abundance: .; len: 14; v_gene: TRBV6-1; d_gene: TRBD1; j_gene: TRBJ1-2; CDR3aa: CASSGKGAEYGYTF; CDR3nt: TGTGCCAGCAGTGGGAAGGGGGCGGAATATGGCTACACCTTC
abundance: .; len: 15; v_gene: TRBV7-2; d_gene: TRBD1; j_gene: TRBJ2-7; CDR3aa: CASSPQGQGSGEQYF; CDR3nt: TGTGCCAGCAGCCCCCAGGGACAGGGGTCGGGCGAGCAGTACTTC
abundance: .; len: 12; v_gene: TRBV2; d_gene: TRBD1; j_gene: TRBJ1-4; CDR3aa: CASRDRDEKLFF; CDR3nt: TGTGCCAGCAGGGACAGGGATGAAAAACTGTTTTTT
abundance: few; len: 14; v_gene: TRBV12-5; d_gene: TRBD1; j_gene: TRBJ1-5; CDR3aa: CASGLGQTDQPQHF; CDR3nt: TGTGCTAGTGGCCTGGGACAGACCGATCAGCCCCAGCATTTT
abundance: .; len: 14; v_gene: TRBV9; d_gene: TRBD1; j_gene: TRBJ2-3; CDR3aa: CASRGDRVTDTQYF; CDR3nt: TGTGCCAGCAGAGGGGACAGGGTCACAGATACGCAGTATTTT
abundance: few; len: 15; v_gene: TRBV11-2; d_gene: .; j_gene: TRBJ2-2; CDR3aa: CASSLETFATGELFF; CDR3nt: TGTGCCAGCAGCTTAGAGACATTCGCCACCGGGGAGCTGTTTTTT
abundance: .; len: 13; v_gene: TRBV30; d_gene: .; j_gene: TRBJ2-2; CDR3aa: CAWSDKNTGELFF; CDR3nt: TGTGCCTGGAGTGACAAGAACACCGGGGAGCTGTTTTTT
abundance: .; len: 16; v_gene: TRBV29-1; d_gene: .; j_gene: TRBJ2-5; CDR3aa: CSAGPGGSGLWETQYF; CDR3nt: TGCAGCGCCGGGCCGGGTGGGAGTGGCTTATGGGAGACCCAGTACTTC
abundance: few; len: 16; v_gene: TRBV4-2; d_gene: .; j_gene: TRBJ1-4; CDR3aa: CASSQDIVTINEKLFF; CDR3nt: TGTGCCAGCAGCCAAGATATCGTAACGATAAATGAAAAACTGTTTTTT